These T cell receptor beta chains were read from a single sample in a study of graft-versus-host responses after intestinal transplantation. These receptors have no identified antigens. The data were produced by immunoSEQ multiplex PCR, yet TCRdb's version contains in-frame clones alone and is incomplete. The sample records about 96,000 clones, approximately 90% being singletons. Sequencing was performed on unstimulated CD4+ T cells sorted from spleen or lymph node cells, taken before intestinal transplant. These receptors originate from a human donor who received an intestinal transplant. The CDR3 runs from the conserved cysteine through the conserved F or W. Each record gives: CDR3 protein, CDR3 DNA, D gene, V gene, clone size, J gene. D genes are given only for firm matches. The size field is filled for only some rows; it gives once, few, many or a size class.

CDR3aa: CASNGGGQVSSGNTIYF; CDR3nt: TGTGCCAGTAACGGTGGTGGACAAGTGAGTTCTGGAAACACCATATATTTT; d_gene: -; v_gene: TRBV19; abundance: -; j_gene: TRBJ1-3
CDR3aa: CASSLEPDRGPGQYF; CDR3nt: TGTGCCAGCAGCTTAGAACCCGACAGGGGGCCAGGGCAGTACTTC; d_gene: TRBD1; v_gene: TRBV7-2; abundance: -; j_gene: TRBJ2-7
CDR3aa: CASSQDPGLAGDNEQFF; CDR3nt: TGCGCCAGCAGCCAGGATCCGGGACTAGCGGGAGACAATGAGCAGTTCTTC; d_gene: TRBD2; v_gene: TRBV4-1; abundance: -; j_gene: TRBJ2-1
CDR3aa: CASSHRQGPTGELFF; CDR3nt: TGTGCCAGCAGCCATAGACAGGGCCCCACCGGGGAGCTGTTTTTT; d_gene: TRBD1; v_gene: TRBV4-2; abundance: -; j_gene: TRBJ2-2
CDR3aa: CASGRTGAPGTEAFF; CDR3nt: TGTGCCAGCGGACGGACAGGGGCCCCGGGGACTGAAGCTTTCTTT; d_gene: TRBD1; v_gene: TRBV9; abundance: once; j_gene: TRBJ1-1
CDR3aa: CASSELAPGQGNQPQHF; CDR3nt: TGTGCCAGCAGTGAACTCGCTCCGGGACAGGGAAACCAGCCCCAGCATTTT; d_gene: TRBD1; v_gene: TRBV6-1; abundance: -; j_gene: TRBJ1-5
CDR3aa: CASSDRILYEQYF; CDR3nt: TGTGCCAGCTCGGACAGGATCCTCTACGAGCAGTACTTC; d_gene: TRBD1; v_gene: TRBV19; abundance: -; j_gene: TRBJ2-7
CDR3aa: CASSQAPGLGGHQETQYF; CDR3nt: TGTGCCAGCAGCCAAGCCCCGGGGCTGGGAGGCCACCAAGAGACCCAGTACTTC; d_gene: -; v_gene: TRBV4-2; abundance: -; j_gene: TRBJ2-5
CDR3aa: CASSFGTGGTDTQYF; CDR3nt: TGTGCCAGCAGTTTCGGGACAGGGGGAACAGATACGCAGTATTTT; d_gene: TRBD1; v_gene: TRBV27; abundance: -; j_gene: TRBJ2-3
CDR3aa: CASSLDRGQADTQYF; CDR3nt: TGTGCCAGCAGTTTGGACAGGGGGCAGGCAGATACGCAGTATTTT; d_gene: TRBD1; v_gene: TRBV6-1; abundance: -; j_gene: TRBJ2-3
CDR3aa: CSVEANRGQAGPYEQYF; CDR3nt: TGCAGCGTTGAAGCCAACAGGGGACAGGCGGGCCCCTACGAGCAGTACTTC; d_gene: TRBD1; v_gene: TRBV29-1; abundance: -; j_gene: TRBJ2-7
CDR3aa: CASSDPSDGDSPLHF; CDR3nt: TGTGCCAGCAGTGACCCCTCGGACGGGGATTCACCCCTCCACTTT; d_gene: -; v_gene: TRBV6-6; abundance: -; j_gene: TRBJ1-6
CDR3aa: CASSLALQGNEAFF; CDR3nt: TGTGCCAGCAGCTTGGCCCTGCAGGGGAATGAAGCTTTCTTT; d_gene: -; v_gene: TRBV5-6; abundance: -; j_gene: TRBJ1-1
CDR3aa: CASSIGPRRDYGYTF; CDR3nt: TGTGCCAGCAGTATTGGACCTCGGAGGGACTATGGCTACACCTTC; d_gene: -; v_gene: TRBV6-5; abundance: -; j_gene: TRBJ1-2
CDR3aa: CASSLGPGDTEAFF; CDR3nt: TGCGCCAGCAGCTTGGGACCGGGGGACACTGAAGCTTTCTTT; d_gene: -; v_gene: TRBV5-1; abundance: -; j_gene: TRBJ1-1
CDR3aa: CAGSLTGVSSYEQYF; CDR3nt: TGTGCCGGCAGTCTGACAGGAGTGAGCTCCTACGAGCAGTACTTC; d_gene: -; v_gene: TRBV28; abundance: -; j_gene: TRBJ2-7
CDR3aa: CASSLTRQFYGYTF; CDR3nt: TGTGCCAGCAGTTTAACCCGACAGTTCTATGGCTACACCTTC; d_gene: -; v_gene: TRBV28; abundance: -; j_gene: TRBJ1-2
CDR3aa: CASKTGGGSYEQYF; CDR3nt: TGTGCCAGCAAAACAGGGGGCGGTTCCTACGAGCAGTACTTC; d_gene: TRBD1; v_gene: TRBV6-1; abundance: -; j_gene: TRBJ2-7
CDR3aa: CASSPTGGSDNYGYTF; CDR3nt: TGTGCCAGCTCACCAACCGGGGGATCGGATAACTATGGCTACACCTTC; d_gene: -; v_gene: TRBV18; abundance: -; j_gene: TRBJ1-2
CDR3aa: CASRMDTSYEQYF; CDR3nt: TGTGCCAGCAGGATGGACACCTCCTACGAGCAGTACTTC; d_gene: -; v_gene: TRBV5-4; abundance: once; j_gene: TRBJ2-7
CDR3aa: CASRLQGAGSPLHF; CDR3nt: TGTGCCAGCAGACTACAGGGGGCCGGATCACCCCTCCACTTT; d_gene: TRBD1; v_gene: TRBV28; abundance: -; j_gene: TRBJ1-6
CDR3aa: CASSPLRVGYEQYF; CDR3nt: TGTGCCAGCAGCCCTCTCAGGGTGGGCTACGAGCAGTACTTC; d_gene: -; v_gene: TRBV7-8; abundance: -; j_gene: TRBJ2-7